This paragraph reports one T cell receptor (beta chain). Generated by immunoSEQ multiplex PCR, the TCRdb table keeps only in-frame clones and is missing some. There are tens of thousands of clones in the sample; approximately 90% occur only once, and around 3.6% lies in the top ten. The sample comes from a study of technical replicates of blood from a handful of donors. The TCR originated in a human donor in good health. Some clones in this sample may be carry-over from other donors' samples. Sequences were obtained from PBMCs.

CDR3 sequence reads: CASSPVRQTNEQFF. The DNA of the CDR3 is TGTGCCAGCAGCCCCGTCCGACAGACCAATGAGCAGTTCTTC. V gene TRBV6-5 combines with J gene TRBJ2-1; perhaps TRBD1 as D (5 bases). In germline, CDR1 is MNHEY, CDR2 SVGAGI. This CDR3 is built from 14 residues. Between the trimmed V and J ends, which lost 6 bases and 6 bases, there was a span of 15 bases.